Listed below are T cell receptor beta chains from one sample, sequenced in a study of blood T cells in healthy people across ages. TCRdb called the 5' RACE reads again in MiXCR, with one record for every CDR3 protein. The top ten clones hold about 6.7% of a sample with roughly 1,300,000 distinct CDR3 sequences, approximately 60% of them seen once. Material: blood. These receptors all stem from a man aged 18 to 29 in good health. Both conserved end residues are part of each CDR3. Fields, in order: D gene, J gene, V gene, clone size, CDR3 DNA, CDR3 protein. A D gene is named only where the DNA matches it firmly. Clone size is given for some rows only: seen once, a few or many times, or a class if the clone is expanded.

d_gene: TRBD1
j_gene: TRBJ1-2
v_gene: TRBV6-2/TRBV6-3
abundance: -
CDR3nt: TGTGCCAGCAGTACCTCCCGGGGACAGGGAAAGTATGGCTACACCTTC
CDR3aa: CASSTSRGQGKYGYTF

d_gene: -
j_gene: TRBJ1-5
v_gene: TRBV2
abundance: -
CDR3nt: TGTGCCAGCAGTGAGCGCGGAGACGGCTATCAGCCCCAGCATTTT
CDR3aa: CASSERGDGYQPQHF

d_gene: -
j_gene: TRBJ1-1
v_gene: TRBV30
abundance: -
CDR3nt: TGTGCCTGGACCAACGGAGGAAACACTGAAGCTTTCTTT
CDR3aa: CAWTNGGNTEAFF

d_gene: -
j_gene: TRBJ1-1
v_gene: TRBV6-2/TRBV6-3
abundance: few
CDR3nt: TGTGCCAGCAGGGGGAGCGGGGACACTGAAGCTTTCTTT
CDR3aa: CASRGSGDTEAFF

d_gene: TRBD1
j_gene: TRBJ2-3
v_gene: TRBV20-1
abundance: -
CDR3nt: TGCAGTGGTTCTTGGGGACAGGGTTTCGATACGCAGTATTTT
CDR3aa: CSGSWGQGFDTQYF

d_gene: TRBD2
j_gene: TRBJ2-1
v_gene: TRBV27
abundance: -
CDR3nt: TGTGCCAGCAGGCAACGGGAGGGACTAGGCCGGAGGCCGTTCTTC
CDR3aa: CASRQREGLGRRPFF

d_gene: TRBD1
j_gene: TRBJ1-4
v_gene: TRBV7-2
abundance: few
CDR3nt: TGTGCCAGCAGCTTAGTGACAGGGGGAGATGAAAAACTGTTTTTT
CDR3aa: CASSLVTGGDEKLFF

d_gene: -
j_gene: TRBJ1-6
v_gene: TRBV11-2
abundance: -
CDR3nt: TGTGCCAGCAGCTTACTTGCAGCCTCAGGGTCACCCCTCCACTTT
CDR3aa: CASSLLAASGSPLHF

d_gene: -
j_gene: TRBJ1-1
v_gene: TRBV20-1
abundance: -
CDR3nt: TGCAGTGCTAGAGATCCGTCGAACACTGAAGCTTTCTTT
CDR3aa: CSARDPSNTEAFF

d_gene: -
j_gene: TRBJ2-5
v_gene: TRBV7-2
abundance: -
CDR3nt: TGTGCCAGCAGCTTCAGGAGGTTGGCGGAGCAAGAGACCCAGTACTTC
CDR3aa: CASSFRRLAEQETQYF

d_gene: -
j_gene: TRBJ2-2
v_gene: TRBV27
abundance: -
CDR3nt: TGTGCCAGCAGTTTATCATACAGGTCGAACACCGGGGAGCTGTTTTTT
CDR3aa: CASSLSYRSNTGELFF

d_gene: TRBD1
j_gene: TRBJ2-7
v_gene: TRBV7-9
abundance: -
CDR3nt: TGTGCCAGCAGCTTAGACTCGGTTGTTCGGGACAGCTCCTACGAGCAGTACTTC
CDR3aa: CASSLDSVVRDSSYEQYF

d_gene: TRBD1
j_gene: TRBJ2-5
v_gene: TRBV18
abundance: -
CDR3nt: TGTGCCAGCTCACCACTGGGACAGCGCCAAGAGACCCAGTACTTC
CDR3aa: CASSPLGQRQETQYF

d_gene: TRBD1
j_gene: TRBJ2-5
v_gene: TRBV2
abundance: -
CDR3nt: TGTGCCAGCATACAGGGGGCGAACCAAGAGACCCAGTACTTC
CDR3aa: CASIQGANQETQYF

d_gene: TRBD1
j_gene: TRBJ2-5
v_gene: TRBV9
abundance: few
CDR3nt: TGTGCCAGCAGCGTAGGAATTGGGGACAGGGGACAAGAGACCCAGTACTTC
CDR3aa: CASSVGIGDRGQETQYF

d_gene: -
j_gene: TRBJ2-7
v_gene: TRBV7-9
abundance: -
CDR3nt: TGTGCCAGCAGCTTAGAGGGTAATCGGGACGAGCAGTACTTC
CDR3aa: CASSLEGNRDEQYF

d_gene: TRBD1
j_gene: TRBJ2-3
v_gene: TRBV29-1
abundance: -
CDR3nt: TGCAGCGTTGCCAGTTGGGGACAGGGGGCAATGGATACGCAGTATTTT
CDR3aa: CSVASWGQGAMDTQYF

d_gene: TRBD2
j_gene: TRBJ2-1
v_gene: TRBV6-1
abundance: -
CDR3nt: TGTGCCAGCACTCCTCCACTAGCGGGGACCTTCAATGAGCAGTTCTTC
CDR3aa: CASTPPLAGTFNEQFF

d_gene: -
j_gene: TRBJ1-1
v_gene: TRBV14
abundance: -
CDR3nt: TGTGCCAGCAGCCAGGTACACACTGAAGCTTTCTTT
CDR3aa: CASSQVHTEAFF

d_gene: -
j_gene: TRBJ1-2
v_gene: TRBV4-2
abundance: -
CDR3nt: TGTGCCAGCAGCCTATCCGCTGCGGGCTACACCTTC
CDR3aa: CASSLSAAGYTF

d_gene: -
j_gene: TRBJ1-6
v_gene: TRBV7-2
abundance: -
CDR3nt: TGTGCCAGCAGCTTAAGCAGCAAAAATTCACCCCTCCACTTT
CDR3aa: CASSLSSKNSPLHF

d_gene: -
j_gene: TRBJ1-2
v_gene: TRBV25-1
abundance: few
CDR3nt: TGTGCCAGCAGTGGACAGGACTATGGCTACACCTTC
CDR3aa: CASSGQDYGYTF

d_gene: -
j_gene: TRBJ2-7
v_gene: TRBV28
abundance: -
CDR3nt: TGTGCCAGCAGAGGGGCCTATTTTACCGACGAGCAGTACTTC
CDR3aa: CASRGAYFTDEQYF

d_gene: -
j_gene: TRBJ2-4
v_gene: TRBV20-1
abundance: -
CDR3nt: TGCAGTGCTGGAGCCCAGGGGGCCAAAAACATTCAGTACTTC
CDR3aa: CSAGAQGAKNIQYF

d_gene: -
j_gene: TRBJ2-7
v_gene: TRBV2
abundance: -
CDR3nt: TGTGCCAGCAGTGAGAACCTCTCCTACGAGCAGTACTTC
CDR3aa: CASSENLSYEQYF

d_gene: -
j_gene: TRBJ2-1
v_gene: TRBV2
abundance: -
CDR3nt: TGTGCCAGCAGTGAAGTGTCCTTAGCTCCTCGAGAGCAGTTCTTC
CDR3aa: CASSEVSLAPREQFF

d_gene: -
j_gene: TRBJ1-5
v_gene: TRBV29-1
abundance: few
CDR3nt: TGCAGCGTTGGTGTCAGAACGAATCAGCCCCAGCATTTT
CDR3aa: CSVGVRTNQPQHF